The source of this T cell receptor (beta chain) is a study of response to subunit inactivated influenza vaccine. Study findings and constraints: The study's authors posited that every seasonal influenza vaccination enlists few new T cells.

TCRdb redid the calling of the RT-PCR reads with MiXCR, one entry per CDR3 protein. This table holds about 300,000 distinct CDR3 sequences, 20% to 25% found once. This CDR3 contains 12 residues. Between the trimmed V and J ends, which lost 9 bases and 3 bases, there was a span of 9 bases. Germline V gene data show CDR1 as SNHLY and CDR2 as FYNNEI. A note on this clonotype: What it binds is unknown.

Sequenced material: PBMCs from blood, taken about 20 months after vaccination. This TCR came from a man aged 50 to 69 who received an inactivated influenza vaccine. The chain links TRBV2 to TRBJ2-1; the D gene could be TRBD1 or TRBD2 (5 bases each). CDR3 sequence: CARGDGYNEQFF. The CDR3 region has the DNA TGTGCCAGAGGGGACGGCTACAATGAGCAGTTCTTC.